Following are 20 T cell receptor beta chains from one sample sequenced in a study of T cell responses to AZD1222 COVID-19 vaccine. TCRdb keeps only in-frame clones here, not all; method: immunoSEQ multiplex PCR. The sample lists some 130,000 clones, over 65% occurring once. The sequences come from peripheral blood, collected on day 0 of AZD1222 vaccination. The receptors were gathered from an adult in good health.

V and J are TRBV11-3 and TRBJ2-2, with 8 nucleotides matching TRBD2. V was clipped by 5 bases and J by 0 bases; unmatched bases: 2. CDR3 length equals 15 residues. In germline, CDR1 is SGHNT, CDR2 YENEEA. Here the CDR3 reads CASSRGGTNTGELFF. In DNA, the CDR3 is TGTGCCAGCAGCCGCGGGGGGACGAACACCGGGGAGCTGTTTTTT.

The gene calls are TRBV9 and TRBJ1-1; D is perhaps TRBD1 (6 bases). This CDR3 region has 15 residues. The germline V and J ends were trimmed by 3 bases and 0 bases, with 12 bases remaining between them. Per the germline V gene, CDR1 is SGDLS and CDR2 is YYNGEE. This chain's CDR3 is CASSGQDIVNTEAFF. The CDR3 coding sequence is TGTGCCAGCAGCGGACAGGACATTGTGAACACTGAAGCTTTCTTT.

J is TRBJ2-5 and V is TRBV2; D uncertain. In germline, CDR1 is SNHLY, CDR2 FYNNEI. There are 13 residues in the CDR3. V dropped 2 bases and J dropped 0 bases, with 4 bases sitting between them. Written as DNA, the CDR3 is TGTGCCAGCAGTGAAAAATACCAAGAGACCCAGTACTTC. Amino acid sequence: CASSEKYQETQYF. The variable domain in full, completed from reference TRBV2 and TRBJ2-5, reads EPEVTQTPSHQVTQMGQEVILRCVPISNHLYFYWYRQILGQKVEFLVSFYNNEISEKSEIFDDQFSVERPDGSNFTLKIRSTKLEDSAMYFCASSEKYQETQYFGPGTRLLVL.

CDR3 nucleotide sequence: TGTGCCAGCAGCCAAGAGGTAGGGGGGTTCCTTTCGGGCTACACCTTC. Its translation: CASSQEVGGFLSGYTF. The chain links TRBV3-1 (or the pseudogene TRBV3-2) to TRBJ1-2, with a possible D match to TRBD1 (6 bases). CDR3 length equals 16 residues. V was pared by 0 bases and J by 8 bases, with 19 bases between. Germline CDR1 is LGHDT and CDR2 is YNNKEL (reference sequence).

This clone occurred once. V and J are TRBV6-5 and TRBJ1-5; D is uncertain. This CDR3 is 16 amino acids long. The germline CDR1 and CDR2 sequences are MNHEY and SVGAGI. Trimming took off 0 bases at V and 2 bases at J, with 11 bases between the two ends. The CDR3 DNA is TGTGCCAGCAGTTACTCTCGCGGGAACGGCAATCAGCCCCAGCATTTT. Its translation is CASSYSRGNGNQPQHF.

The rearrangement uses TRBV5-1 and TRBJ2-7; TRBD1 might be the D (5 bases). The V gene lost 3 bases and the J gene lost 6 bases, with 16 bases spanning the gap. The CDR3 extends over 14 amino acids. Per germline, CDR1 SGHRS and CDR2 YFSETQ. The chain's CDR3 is CASSWGDSSSEQYF. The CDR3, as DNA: TGCGCCAGCAGCTGGGGTGACAGTAGCTCCGAGCAGTACTTC.

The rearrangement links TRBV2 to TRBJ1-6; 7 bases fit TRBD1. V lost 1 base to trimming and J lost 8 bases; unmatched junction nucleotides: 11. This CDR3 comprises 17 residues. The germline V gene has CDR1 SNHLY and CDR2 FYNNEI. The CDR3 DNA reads TGTGCCAGCAGTGAAGGAAAGGCCGGGACAGCATATTCACCCCTCCACTTT. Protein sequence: CASSEGKAGTAYSPLHF.

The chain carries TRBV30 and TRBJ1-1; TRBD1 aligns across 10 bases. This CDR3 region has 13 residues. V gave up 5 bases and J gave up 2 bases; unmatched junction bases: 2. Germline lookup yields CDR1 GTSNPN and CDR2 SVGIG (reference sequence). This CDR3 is CAWDRGPNTEAFF. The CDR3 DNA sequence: TGTGCCTGGGACAGGGGGCCTAACACTGAAGCTTTCTTT.

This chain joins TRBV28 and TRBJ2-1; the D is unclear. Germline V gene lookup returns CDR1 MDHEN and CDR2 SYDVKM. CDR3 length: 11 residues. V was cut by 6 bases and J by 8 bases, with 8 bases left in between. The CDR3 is CASSLRDEQFF. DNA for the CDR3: TGTGCCAGCAGCCTTAGGGATGAGCAGTTCTTC.

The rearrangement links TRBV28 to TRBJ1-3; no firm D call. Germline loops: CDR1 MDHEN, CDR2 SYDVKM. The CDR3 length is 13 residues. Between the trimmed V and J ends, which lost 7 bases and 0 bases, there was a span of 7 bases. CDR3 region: CASKHSSGNTIYF. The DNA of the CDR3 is TGTGCCAGCAAACACAGCTCTGGAAACACCATATATTTT.

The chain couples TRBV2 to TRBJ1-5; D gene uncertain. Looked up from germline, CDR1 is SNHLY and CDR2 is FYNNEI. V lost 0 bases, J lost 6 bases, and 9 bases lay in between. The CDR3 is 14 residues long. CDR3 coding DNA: TGTGCCAGCAGTGAAGCGATGGTGGGTCAGCCCCAGCATTTT. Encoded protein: CASSEAMVGQPQHF.

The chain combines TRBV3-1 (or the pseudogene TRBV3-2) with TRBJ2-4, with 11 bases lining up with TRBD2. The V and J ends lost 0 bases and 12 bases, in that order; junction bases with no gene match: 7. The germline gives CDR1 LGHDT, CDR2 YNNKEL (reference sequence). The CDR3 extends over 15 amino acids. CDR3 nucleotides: TGTGCCAGCAGCCAAGAGAGGTTAGCGGGGGGGCGTCAGTACTTC. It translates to CASSQERLAGGRQYF.

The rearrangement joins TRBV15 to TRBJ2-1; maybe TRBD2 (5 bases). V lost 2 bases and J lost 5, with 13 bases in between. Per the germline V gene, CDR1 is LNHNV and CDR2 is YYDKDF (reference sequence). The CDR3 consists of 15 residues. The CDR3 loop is CATSRHRREDNEQFF. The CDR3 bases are TGTGCCACCAGCAGACACCGACGGGAAGACAATGAGCAGTTCTTC.

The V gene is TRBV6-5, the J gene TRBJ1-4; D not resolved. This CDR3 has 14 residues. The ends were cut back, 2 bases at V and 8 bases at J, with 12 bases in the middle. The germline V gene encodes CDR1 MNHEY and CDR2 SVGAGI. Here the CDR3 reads CASSYKGGREKLFF. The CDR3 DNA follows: TGTGCCAGCAGTTACAAGGGAGGGCGAGAAAAACTGTTTTTT.

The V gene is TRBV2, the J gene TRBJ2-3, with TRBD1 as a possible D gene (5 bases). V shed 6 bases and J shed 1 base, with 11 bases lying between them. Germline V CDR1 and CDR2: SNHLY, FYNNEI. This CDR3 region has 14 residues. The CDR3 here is CASSPIGGTDTQYF. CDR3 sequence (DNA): TGTGCCAGCAGCCCTATAGGGGGCACAGATACGCAGTATTTT.

The DNA of the CDR3 is TGTGCCAGCAGCCAGGGGCGAAACACCTTGGGGAATTCACCCCTCCACTTT. Translation: CASSQGRNTLGNSPLHF. The rearrangement links TRBV5-6 to TRBJ1-6, with D perhaps TRBD1 (6 bases). The CDR3 runs to 17 residues. Germline lookup yields CDR1 SGHDT and CDR2 YYEEEE. V was trimmed by 4 bases and J by 7 bases, leaving 21 bases between them.

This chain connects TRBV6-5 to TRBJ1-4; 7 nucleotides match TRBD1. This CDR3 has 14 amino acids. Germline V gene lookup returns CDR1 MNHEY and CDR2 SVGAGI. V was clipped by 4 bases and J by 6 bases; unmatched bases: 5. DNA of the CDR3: TGTGCCAGCAGTTCGACAGGGTATTATGAAAAACTGTTTTTT. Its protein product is CASSSTGYYEKLFF.

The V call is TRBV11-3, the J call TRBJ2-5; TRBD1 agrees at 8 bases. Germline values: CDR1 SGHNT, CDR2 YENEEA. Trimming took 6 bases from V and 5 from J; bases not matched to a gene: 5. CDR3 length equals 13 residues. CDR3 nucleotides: TGTGCCAGCAGTTCCGACAGGGGTGAGACCCAGTACTTC. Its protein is CASSSDRGETQYF.

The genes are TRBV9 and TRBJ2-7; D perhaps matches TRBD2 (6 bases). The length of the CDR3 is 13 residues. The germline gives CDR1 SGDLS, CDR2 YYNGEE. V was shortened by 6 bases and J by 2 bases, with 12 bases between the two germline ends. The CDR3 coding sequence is TGTGCCAGCATCGGAGGGTTTCCCTACGAGCAGTACTTC. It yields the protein CASIGGFPYEQYF.

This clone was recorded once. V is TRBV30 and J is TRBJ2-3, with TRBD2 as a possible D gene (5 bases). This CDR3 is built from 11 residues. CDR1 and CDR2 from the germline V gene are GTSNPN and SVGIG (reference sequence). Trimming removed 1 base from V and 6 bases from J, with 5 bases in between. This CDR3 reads CAWSGGDTQYF. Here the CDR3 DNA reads TGTGCCTGGAGTGGAGGGGATACGCAGTATTTT.